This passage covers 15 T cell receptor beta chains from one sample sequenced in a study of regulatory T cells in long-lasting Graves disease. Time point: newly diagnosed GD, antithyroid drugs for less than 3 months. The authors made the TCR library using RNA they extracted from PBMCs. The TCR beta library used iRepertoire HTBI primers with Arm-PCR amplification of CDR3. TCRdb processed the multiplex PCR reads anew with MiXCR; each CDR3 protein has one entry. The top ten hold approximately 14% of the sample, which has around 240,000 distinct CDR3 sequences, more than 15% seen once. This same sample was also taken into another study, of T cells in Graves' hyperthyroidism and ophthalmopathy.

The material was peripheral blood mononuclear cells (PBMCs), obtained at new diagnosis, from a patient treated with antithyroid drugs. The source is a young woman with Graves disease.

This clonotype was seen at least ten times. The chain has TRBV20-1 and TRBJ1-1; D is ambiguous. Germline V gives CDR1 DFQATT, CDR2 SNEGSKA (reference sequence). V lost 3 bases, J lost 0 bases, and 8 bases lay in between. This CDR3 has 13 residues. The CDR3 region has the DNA TGCAGTGCTAGCTATTTCATGAACACTGAAGCTTTCTTT. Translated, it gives CSASYFMNTEAFF.

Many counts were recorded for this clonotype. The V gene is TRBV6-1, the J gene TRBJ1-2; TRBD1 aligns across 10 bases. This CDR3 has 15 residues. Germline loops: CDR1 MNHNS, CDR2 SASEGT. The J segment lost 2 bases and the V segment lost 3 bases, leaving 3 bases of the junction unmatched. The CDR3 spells CASSDRDRGNYGYTF. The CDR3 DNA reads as TGTGCCAGCAGTGACCGGGACAGGGGAAACTATGGCTACACCTTC.

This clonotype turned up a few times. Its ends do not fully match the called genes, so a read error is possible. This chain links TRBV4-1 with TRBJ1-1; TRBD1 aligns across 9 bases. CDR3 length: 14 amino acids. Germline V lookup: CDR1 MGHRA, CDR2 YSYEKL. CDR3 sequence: CVSSPGQGGTEAFF. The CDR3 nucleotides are TGCGTCAGCAGCCCGGGACAGGGTGGCACTGAAGCTTTCTTT.

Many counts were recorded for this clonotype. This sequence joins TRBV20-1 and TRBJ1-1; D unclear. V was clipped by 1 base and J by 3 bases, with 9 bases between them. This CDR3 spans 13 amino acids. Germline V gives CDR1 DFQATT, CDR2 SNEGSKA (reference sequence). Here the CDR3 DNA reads TGCAGTGCTAGAGGGGCCGGGTACACTGAAGCTTTCTTT. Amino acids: CSARGAGYTEAFF.

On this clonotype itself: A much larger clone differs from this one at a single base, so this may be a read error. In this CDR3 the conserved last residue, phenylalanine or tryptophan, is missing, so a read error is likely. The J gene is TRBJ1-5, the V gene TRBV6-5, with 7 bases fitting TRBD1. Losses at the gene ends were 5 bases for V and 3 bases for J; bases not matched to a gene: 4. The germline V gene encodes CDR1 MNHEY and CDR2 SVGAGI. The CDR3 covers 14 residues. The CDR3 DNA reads TGTGCCAGCAGTAAGGACAGGAACAATCAGCCCCAGCATCTT. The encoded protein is CASSKDRNNQPQHL.

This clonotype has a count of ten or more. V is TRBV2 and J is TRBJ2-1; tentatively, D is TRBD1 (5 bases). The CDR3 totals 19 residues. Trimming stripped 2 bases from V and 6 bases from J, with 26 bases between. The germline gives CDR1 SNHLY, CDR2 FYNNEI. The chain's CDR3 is CASSENEGDSFLRANEQFF. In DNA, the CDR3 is TGTGCCAGCAGTGAAAACGAAGGCGACAGTTTCCTTAGGGCCAATGAGCAGTTCTTC.

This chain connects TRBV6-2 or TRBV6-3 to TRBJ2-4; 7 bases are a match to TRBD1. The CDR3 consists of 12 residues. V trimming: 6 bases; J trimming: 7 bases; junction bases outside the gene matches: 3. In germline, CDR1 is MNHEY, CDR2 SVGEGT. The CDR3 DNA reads TGTGCCAGCAGGACGACAGGGAACATTCAGTACTTC. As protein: CASRTTGNIQYF.

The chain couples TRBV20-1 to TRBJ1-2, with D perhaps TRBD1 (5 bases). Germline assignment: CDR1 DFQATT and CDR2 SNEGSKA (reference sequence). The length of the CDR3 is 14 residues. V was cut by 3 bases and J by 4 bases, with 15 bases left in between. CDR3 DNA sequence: TGCAGTGCTAGTAAGCAGGGTAGCGGCTATGGCTACACCTTC. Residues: CSASKQGSGYGYTF.

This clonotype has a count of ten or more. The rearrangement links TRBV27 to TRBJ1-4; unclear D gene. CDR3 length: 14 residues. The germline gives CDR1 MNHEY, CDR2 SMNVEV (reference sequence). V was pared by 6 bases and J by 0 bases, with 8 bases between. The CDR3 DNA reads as TGTGCCAGCAGGCTCGCCACAACTAATGAAAAACTGTTTTTT. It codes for CASRLATTNEKLFF.

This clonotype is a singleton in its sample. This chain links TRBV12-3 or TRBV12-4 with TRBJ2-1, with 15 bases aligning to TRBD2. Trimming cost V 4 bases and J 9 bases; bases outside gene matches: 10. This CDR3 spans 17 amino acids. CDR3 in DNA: TGTGCCAGCAGTTCACGTGGACTAGCGGGAGGGCCTAGTGAGCAGTTCTTC. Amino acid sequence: CASSSRGLAGGPSEQFF.

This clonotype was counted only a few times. The CDR3 sequence: CASSVEMRVIGTDTQYF. As DNA, the CDR3 is TGTGCCAGCAGCGTAGAAATGCGGGTTATTGGCACAGATACGCAGTATTTT. V usage is TRBV9 and J usage is TRBJ2-3, with D tentatively TRBD2 (5 bases). This CDR3 has 17 residues. The germline gives CDR1 SGDLS, CDR2 YYNGEE. Trimming stripped 0 bases from V and 1 base from J, with 15 bases between. The full variable domain, rest sourced from reference TRBV9 and TRBJ2-3, is DSGVTQTPKHLITATGQRVTLRCSPRSGDLSVYWYQQSLDQGLQFLIQYYNGEERAKGNILERFSAQQFPDLHSELNLSSLELGDSALYFCASSVEMRVIGTDTQYFGPGTRLTVL.

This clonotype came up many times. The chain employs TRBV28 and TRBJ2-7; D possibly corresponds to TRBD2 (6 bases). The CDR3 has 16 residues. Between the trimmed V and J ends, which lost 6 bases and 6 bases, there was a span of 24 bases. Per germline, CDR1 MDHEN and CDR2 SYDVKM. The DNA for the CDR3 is TGTGCCAGCAGGCCCCAGGGAGGCGGATCTGGTAGCGAGCAGTACTTC. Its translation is CASRPQGGGSGSEQYF.

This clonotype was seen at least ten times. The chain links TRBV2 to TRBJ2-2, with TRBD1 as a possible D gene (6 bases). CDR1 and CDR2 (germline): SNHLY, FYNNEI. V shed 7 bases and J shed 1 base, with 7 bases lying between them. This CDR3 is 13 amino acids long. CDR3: CASNRENTGELFF. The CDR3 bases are TGTGCCAGCAACAGGGAGAACACCGGGGAGCTGTTTTTT.

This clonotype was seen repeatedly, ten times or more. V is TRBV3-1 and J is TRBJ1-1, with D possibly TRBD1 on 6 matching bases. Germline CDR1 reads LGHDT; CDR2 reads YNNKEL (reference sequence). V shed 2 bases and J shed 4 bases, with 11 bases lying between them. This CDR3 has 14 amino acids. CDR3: CASSQINRATEAFF. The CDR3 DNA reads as TGTGCCAGCAGCCAAATTAACAGGGCCACTGAAGCTTTCTTT.

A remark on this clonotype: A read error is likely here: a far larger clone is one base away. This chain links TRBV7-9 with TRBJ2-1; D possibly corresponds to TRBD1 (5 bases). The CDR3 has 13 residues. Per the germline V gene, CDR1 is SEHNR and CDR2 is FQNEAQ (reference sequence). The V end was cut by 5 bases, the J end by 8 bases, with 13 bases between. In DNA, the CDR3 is TGTGCCAGCAGCCAGAATCAAGGGGATGAGCAGTTCTTC. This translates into CASSQNQGDEQFF.